This T cell receptor beta chain was observed in a study of beta chain features in type 1 diabetes. Findings and caveats of the study: All four CD4+ subsets from Type 1 diabetes patients carried moderately but significantly shorter TCRB CDR3s. Patients' naive, central memory and Treg TCRB repertoires seemed closer to one another than those of healthy donors. Shorter templates might be favored by PCR, and equally so in patients and in controls.

V shed 0 bases, J shed 9 bases, and the junction held 14 bases outside the gene matches. The V gene's germline CDR1 is SGHNT and CDR2 YENEEA. The CDR3 covers 17 residues. Populations isolated by sorting all had purity greater than 98%. About this clone: Its antigen is still unknown.

Since all of the isolated RNA was reverse transcribed, expressed TCRB transcripts were what got sequenced. Naive, central memory and regulatory T cell samples averaged about 3.5 million reads. Clones were read by immunoSEQ multiplex PCR, and TCRdb kept only the in-frame ones, dropping some. The data contain 150,000 to 200,000 clones, roughly 8% of them singletons. Sequencing was done on a sample of central memory CD4+ T cells from blood. This chain connects TRBV11-3 to TRBJ2-1; 7 bases map to TRBD1. The clonotype originates from a woman aged 18-29 years with type 1 diabetes. CDR3: CASSLDPDRAWIGEQFF. The DNA of the CDR3 is TGTGCCAGCAGCTTAGATCCCGACAGGGCTTGGATAGGTGAGCAGTTCTTC.